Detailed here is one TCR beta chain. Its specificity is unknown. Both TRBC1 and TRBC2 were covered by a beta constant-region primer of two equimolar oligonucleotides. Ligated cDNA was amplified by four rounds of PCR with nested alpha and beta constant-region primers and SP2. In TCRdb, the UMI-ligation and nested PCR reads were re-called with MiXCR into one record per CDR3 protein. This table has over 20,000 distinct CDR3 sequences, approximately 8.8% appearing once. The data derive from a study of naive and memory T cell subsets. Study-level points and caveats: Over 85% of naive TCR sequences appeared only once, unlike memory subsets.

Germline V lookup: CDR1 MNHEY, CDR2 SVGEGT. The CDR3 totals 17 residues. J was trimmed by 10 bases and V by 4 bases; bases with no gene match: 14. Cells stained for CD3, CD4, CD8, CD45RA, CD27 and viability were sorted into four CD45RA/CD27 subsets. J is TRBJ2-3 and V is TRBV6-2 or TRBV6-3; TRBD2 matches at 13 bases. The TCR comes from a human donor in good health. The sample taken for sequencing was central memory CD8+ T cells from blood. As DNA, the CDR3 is TGTGCCAGCAGTTCTCCTTCTACTAGCGGGAGGGCCTGGTCGCAGTATTTT. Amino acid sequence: CASSSPSTSGRAWSQYF.